This T cell receptor (beta chain) was found in a study of shared clonotypes between healthy human individuals. In the study overall: Donors were a couple of women and a few men aged 18 to 49. Regarding the study as a whole: When compared with the clonotypes that were shared by all four sorted-subset donors, the non-shared clonotypes turned out to have lower generation probabilities.

Selected positively for CCR7 and CD45RO-negative, naive CD8 cells excluded terminally differentiated effector memory CD45RA+ cells. As concerns this clone: Its specificity is not known.

Clones were sequenced by immunoSEQ multiplex PCR, and TCRdb holds only the in-frame ones, with some missing. The sample holds 700,000 to 950,000 clones, around 96% seen once. The ends lost 5 bases at V and 6 bases at J; junction bases unmatched: 19. The CDR3 length is 19 residues. CDR1 is LNHNV and CDR2 is YYDKDF in the germline V gene (reference sequence). The chain has TRBV15 and TRBJ2-1; 10 nucleotides align to TRBD2. The sequence was collected from a man aged 25-40 years in good health. Material for sequencing was naive CD8+ T cells sorted from blood. As DNA, the CDR3 is TGTGCCACCAGCGGCCCCCCTCCCACAGCGGGAGGGCCCCTCAATGAGCAGTTCTTC. It codes for CATSGPPPTAGGPLNEQFF. Full variable domain (remainder filled in from reference TRBV15 and TRBJ2-1): DAMVIQNPRYQVTQFGKPVTLSCSQTLNHNVMYWYQQKSSQAPKLLFHYYDKDFNNEADTPDNFQSRRPNTSFCFLDIRSPGLGDTAMYLCATSGPPPTAGGPLNEQFFGPGTRLTVL.